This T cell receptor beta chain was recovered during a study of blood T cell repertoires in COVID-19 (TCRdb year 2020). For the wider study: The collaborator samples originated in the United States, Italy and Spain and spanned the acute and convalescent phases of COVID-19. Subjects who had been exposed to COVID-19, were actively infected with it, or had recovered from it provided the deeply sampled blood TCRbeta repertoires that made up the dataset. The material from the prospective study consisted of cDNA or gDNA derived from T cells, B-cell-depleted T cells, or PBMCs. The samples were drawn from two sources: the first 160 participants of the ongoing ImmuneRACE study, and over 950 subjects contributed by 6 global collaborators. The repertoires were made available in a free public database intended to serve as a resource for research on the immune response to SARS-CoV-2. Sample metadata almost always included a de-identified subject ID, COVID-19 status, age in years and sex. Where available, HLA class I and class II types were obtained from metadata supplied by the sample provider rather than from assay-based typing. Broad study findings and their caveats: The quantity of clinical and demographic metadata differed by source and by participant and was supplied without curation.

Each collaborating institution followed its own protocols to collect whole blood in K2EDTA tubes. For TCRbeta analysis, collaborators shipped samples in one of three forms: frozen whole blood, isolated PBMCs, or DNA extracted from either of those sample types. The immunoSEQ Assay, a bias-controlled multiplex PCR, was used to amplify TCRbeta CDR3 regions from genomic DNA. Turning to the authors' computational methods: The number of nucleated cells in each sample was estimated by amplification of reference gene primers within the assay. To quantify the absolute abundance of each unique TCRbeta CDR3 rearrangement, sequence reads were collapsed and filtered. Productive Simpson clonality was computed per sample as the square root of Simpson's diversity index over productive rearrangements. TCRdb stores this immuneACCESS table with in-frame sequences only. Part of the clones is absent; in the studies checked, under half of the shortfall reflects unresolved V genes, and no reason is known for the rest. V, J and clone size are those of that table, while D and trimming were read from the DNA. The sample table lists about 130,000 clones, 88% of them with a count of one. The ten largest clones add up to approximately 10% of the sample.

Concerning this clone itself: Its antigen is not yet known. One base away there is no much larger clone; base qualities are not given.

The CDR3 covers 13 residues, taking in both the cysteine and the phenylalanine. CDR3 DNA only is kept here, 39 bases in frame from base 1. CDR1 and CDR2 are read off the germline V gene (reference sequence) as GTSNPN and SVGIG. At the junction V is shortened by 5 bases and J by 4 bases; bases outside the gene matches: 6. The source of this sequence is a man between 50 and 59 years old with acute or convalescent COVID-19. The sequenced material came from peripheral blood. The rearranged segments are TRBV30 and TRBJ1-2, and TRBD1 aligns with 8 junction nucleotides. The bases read TGTGCCTGGGGACAGGGTCTCGGCTATGGCTACACCTTC. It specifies CAWGQGLGYGYTF.